This paragraph covers one TCR beta chain sequence. Its antigen is unknown. The sample belongs to a study of cytomegalovirus exposure and HLA in healthy donors. Broader study findings: According to the study, 160 or so TCR beta chains were cytomegalovirus-associated. TCR beta chain V- and J-gene trimming was linked, in a later analysis, to a missense variant in DCLRE1C.

Donors were nominally healthy when sampled, though unrecorded immune exposures were likely. PCR used 60 Vbeta primers and 13 Jbeta primers. The assay was immunoSEQ multiplex PCR, and TCRdb's table has in-frame clones only and misses some. Of some 180,000 clones listed, roughly 79% are singletons. The CDR3 contains 14 residues. V was trimmed by 3 bases and J by 6 bases, leaving 13 bases between them. Germline lookup yields CDR1 WNHNN and CDR2 SYGVQD (reference sequence). The rearrangement links TRBV10-1 to TRBJ2-3; D is ambiguous. Sequenced: PBMCs. This sequence originates from a male donor in good health and CMV-seronegative. CDR3 in amino acids: CASSDRSLVDTQYF. As DNA, the CDR3 is TGCGCCAGCAGTGACCGGTCCTTGGTGGATACGCAGTATTTT.